The clone carrying this T cell receptor (beta chain) was seen only once. Antigen specificity is unknown. The sample belongs to a study of cytomegalovirus exposure and HLA in healthy donors. Study findings and constraints: Reported results showed that the classifier diagnosed cytomegalovirus status with high specificity and sensitivity. The study dropped some indistinguishable V segments, TRBV6-2 and TRBV6-3 among them. Based on reports, TCR beta sequences accurately predicted HLA-A and HLA-B alleles for most subjects. A prior analysis recorded that most TCR beta V segments were productive about 87% or about 30% of the time.

PCR amplification relied on 60 Vbeta primers (plus 13 Jbeta primers). Assay: immunoSEQ multiplex PCR; the TCRdb copy retains only in-frame clones and omits some. The table records some 200,000 clones, approximately 70% of them present only once. Looked up from germline, CDR1 is SGHVS and CDR2 is FNYEAQ. The CDR3 length is 18 residues. V trimming: 5 bases; J trimming: 3 bases; junction bases outside the gene matches: 13. This TCR came from a woman in her twenties or thirties in good health and CMV-seronegative. The chain is built from TRBV7-6 and TRBJ2-1; 10 nucleotides agree with TRBD2. The sequenced sample was PBMCs. CDR3 DNA sequence: TGTGCCAGCAGCCCTCTAGCGGGAGCCATCCACCGCTACAATGAGCAGTTCTTC. It specifies CASSPLAGAIHRYNEQFF. The full variable domain, with the rest looked up from reference TRBV7-6 and TRBJ2-1, is GAGVSQSPRYKVTKRGQDVALRCDPISGHVSLYWYRQALGQGPEFLTYFNYEAQQDKSGLPNDRFSAERPEGSISTLTIQRTEQRDSAMYRCASSPLAGAIHRYNEQFFGPGTRLTVL.